Shown below are 21 T cell receptor beta chains from a single sample sequenced in a study of blood T cell repertoires in COVID-19. The method was immunoSEQ multiplex PCR; TCRdb's version includes in-frame clones alone and lacks a portion of them. The data hold some 40,000 clones, with less than 70% observed a single time. The sequenced material came from peripheral blood. The receptors derive from a man aged 80 or over with acute or convalescent COVID-19.

V usage is TRBV4-1 and J usage is TRBJ1-6; TRBD1 agrees at 9 bases. J gave up 10 bases and V 1 base, and 8 bases lay outside the gene matches. The CDR3 is 16 amino acids. Germline V gives CDR1 MGHRA, CDR2 YSYEKL. DNA for the CDR3: TGCGCCAGCAGCCAAGCCCGGGGACAGGGAGGCTCACCCCTCCACTTT. The encoded protein is CASSQARGQGGSPLHF.

The chain carries TRBV9 and TRBJ1-2; D unresolved. The germline V gene has CDR1 SGDLS and CDR2 YYNGEE. Deletions cut 0 bases from V and 0 bases from J, with 3 bases between. This CDR3 is built from 13 residues. The CDR3 region is CASSVDTNYGYTF. The DNA for the CDR3 is TGTGCCAGCAGCGTAGATACTAACTATGGCTACACCTTC.

The chain recombines TRBV5-1 with TRBJ2-7, with TRBD2 matching 10 bases. The CDR3 runs 16 residues. Germline CDR1 is SGHRS and CDR2 is YFSETQ. The ends lost 4 bases at V and 2 bases at J; junction bases unmatched: 9. The CDR3 DNA is TGCGCCAGCAGCAGCGCTAGCGGGAGTAGGCCCTACGAGCAGTACTTC. It translates to CASSSASGSRPYEQYF.

V and J are TRBV5-1 and TRBJ1-2; possibly TRBD1 for D (5 bases). Germline CDR1 SGHRS, CDR2 YFSETQ. The CDR3 length is 14 residues. The germline V and J ends were trimmed by 0 bases and 5 bases, with 11 bases remaining between them. The CDR3 protein is CASSLEGRSYGYTF. DNA of the CDR3: TGCGCCAGCAGCTTGGAGGGGCGGAGTTATGGCTACACCTTC.

There are a few counts of this clone. The V gene is TRBV5-1, the J gene TRBJ2-2; the D gene is possibly TRBD2 (6 bases). Per germline, CDR1 SGHRS and CDR2 YFSETQ. Trimming took 2 bases from V and 6 from J, leaving 17 bases between them. The CDR3 covers 16 residues. CDR3 sequence: CASSFGGSGTPGELFF. As DNA, the CDR3 is TGCGCCAGCAGCTTTGGAGGGTCCGGAACACCCGGGGAGCTGTTTTTT.

V and J are TRBV5-1 and TRBJ2-3, with D possibly matching TRBD1 (5 bases). Germline-derived CDR1 and CDR2 are SGHRS and YFSETQ. The length of the CDR3 is 14 residues. V was clipped by 0 bases and J by 2 bases, with 7 bases between them. CDR3 sequence: CASSLGQFTDTQYF. In DNA form, the CDR3 reads TGCGCCAGCAGCTTGGGACAGTTCACAGATACGCAGTATTTT.

This sequence joins TRBV7-6 and TRBJ1-5, with no clear D. This CDR3 has 14 amino acids. The germline gives CDR1 SGHVS, CDR2 FNYEAQ. The V gene lost 2 bases and the J gene lost 5 bases, with 10 bases spanning the gap. The CDR3 here is CASSLMFRDQPQHF. CDR3 DNA sequence: TGTGCCAGCAGCTTAATGTTCCGAGATCAGCCCCAGCATTTT.

J is TRBJ1-2 and V is TRBV6-6, with 9 bases fitting TRBD1. Germline values: CDR1 MNHNY, CDR2 SVGAGI (reference sequence). The V gene end was trimmed by 6 bases and the J gene end by 8 bases; junction bases not matched to a gene: 13. The CDR3 totals 15 residues. This CDR3 reads CASRPGQGNNRGYTF. Here the CDR3 DNA reads TGTGCCAGCAGGCCGGGACAGGGAAATAACCGGGGCTACACCTTC.

This chain links TRBV4-1 with TRBJ1-4; tentatively, D is TRBD1 (5 bases). The germline CDR1 and CDR2 sequences are MGHRA and YSYEKL. The ends were cut back, 0 bases at V and 7 bases at J, with 15 bases in the middle. This CDR3 region has 16 residues. The CDR3: CASSQEEYTGGEKLFF. CDR3 sequence (DNA): TGCGCCAGCAGCCAAGAAGAATACACCGGGGGTGAAAAACTGTTTTTT.

The rearrangement uses TRBV11-1 and TRBJ2-2; the D is unclear. CDR1 is SGHAT and CDR2 is FQDESV in the germline V gene (reference sequence). The CDR3 runs 14 residues. V dropped 2 bases and J dropped 4 bases, with 8 bases sitting between them. CDR3 loop: CASSLNSGTGELFF. DNA of the CDR3: TGTGCCAGCAGCTTAAACAGTGGCACCGGGGAGCTGTTTTTT. Combining the CDR3 with reference TRBV11-1 and TRBJ2-2 gives the whole variable domain EAEVAQSPRYKITEKSQAVAFWCDPISGHATLYWYRQILGQGPELLVQFQDESVVDDSQLPKDRFSAERLKGVDSTLKIQPAELGDSAMYLCASSLNSGTGELFFGEGSRLTVL.

The rearrangement uses TRBV6-6 and TRBJ1-5, with D perhaps TRBD1 (5 bases). V lost 7 bases, J lost 3 bases, and 10 bases lay in between. CDR1 and CDR2 from the germline V gene are MNHNY and SVGAGI (reference sequence). The CDR3 sequence is 13 residues long. CDR3 in amino acids: CASKRQNNQPQHF. CDR3 DNA: TGTGCCAGCAAGCGACAGAACAATCAGCCCCAGCATTTT.

This sequence joins TRBV5-1 and TRBJ1-1, with 8 nucleotides matching TRBD1. CDR1 is SGHRS, CDR2 YFSETQ, per germline. The CDR3 runs 14 residues. The V and J ends lost 3 bases and 3 bases, in that order; junction bases with no gene match: 4. CDR3 sequence: CASSYRTGHTEAFF. The CDR3 nucleotides are TGCGCCAGCAGCTACCGGACAGGGCACACTGAAGCTTTCTTT. Complete variable domain (other parts from reference TRBV5-1 and TRBJ1-1): KAGVTQTPRYLIKTRGQQVTLSCSPISGHRSVSWYQQTPGQGLQFLFEYFSETQRNKGNFPGRFSGRQFSNSRSEMNVSTLELGDSALYLCASSYRTGHTEAFFGQGTRLTVV.

This clone has more than one count but fewer than ten. This chain uses TRBV12-5 with TRBJ2-3; 7 positions agree with TRBD1. The CDR3 is 14 residues long. The germline gives CDR1 LGHNT, CDR2 FRNRAP. Germline trimming cut 3 bases from V and 5 bases from J; bases unmatched to any gene: 5. This CDR3 reads CASGFTGAGDTQYF. CDR3 sequence (DNA): TGTGCTAGTGGTTTTACAGGGGCGGGAGATACGCAGTATTTT.

This clone has just one count. The CDR3 DNA is TGTGCCAGCAGCTTGGGACACCTGAACACTGAAGCTTTCTTT. It is translated as CASSLGHLNTEAFF. The chain employs TRBV5-6 and TRBJ1-1, with no clear D. The CDR3 contains 14 residues. Germline V gene data show CDR1 as SGHDT and CDR2 as YYEEEE. V gave up 0 bases and J gave up 0 bases, with 6 bases separating them.

This clone was seen only once. V gene TRBV10-3 combines with J gene TRBJ2-7; 10 nucleotides match TRBD1. The CDR3 length is 14 residues. V lost 6 bases, J lost 1 base, and 3 bases stayed unmatched. The V gene's germline CDR1 is ENHRY and CDR2 SYGVKD. CDR3 in amino acids: CAISRDRGSYEQYF. The CDR3 DNA sequence: TGTGCCATCAGCCGGGACAGGGGATCCTACGAGCAGTACTTC.

V and J are TRBV14 and TRBJ1-2, with D perhaps TRBD1 (5 bases). V lost 4 bases, J lost 6 bases, and 15 bases lay in between. The CDR3 has 14 amino acids. Germline CDR1 and CDR2: SGHDN and FVKESK. The CDR3 nucleotides read TGTGCCAGCAGCCTCTCGACAGTAGGAGATGGCTACACCTTC. Translation gives CASSLSTVGDGYTF.

This clone was counted a few times. The gene calls are TRBV7-8 and TRBJ2-2, with D perhaps TRBD2 (6 bases). CDR1 SGHVS and CDR2 FQNEAQ come from the germline V gene. The CDR3 has 16 amino acids. Trimming stripped 1 base from V and 6 bases from J, with 15 bases between. This CDR3 reads CASSLVSTGDAGELFF. The CDR3 DNA reads TGTGCCAGCAGCTTAGTCAGTACGGGGGACGCCGGGGAGCTGTTTTTT.

This clone was observed a few times. The chain recombines TRBV4-1 with TRBJ2-7, with 13 bases aligning to TRBD2. With 5 bases clipped from V and 3 bases from J, the junction kept 10 bases outside the gene matches. Germline V lookup: CDR1 MGHRA, CDR2 YSYEKL. The length of the CDR3 is 17 residues. CDR3 sequence (DNA): TGCGCCAGCAGCAATACCGGGACTAGCGGGGACCTCTACGAGCAGTACTTC. It is translated as CASSNTGTSGDLYEQYF.

The chain combines TRBV7-9 with TRBJ1-2; weak D call: TRBD1 (6 bases). Trimming shortened V by 6 bases and J by 5 bases, and 13 bases separated the two germline ends. CDR3 length: 13 amino acids. Germline V gene lookup returns CDR1 SEHNR and CDR2 FQNEAQ (reference sequence). CDR3 residues: CASRMDSEYGYTF. The CDR3 region has the DNA TGTGCCAGCAGGATGGACAGCGAATATGGCTACACCTTC.

The J gene is TRBJ1-5, the V gene TRBV6-5, with D tentatively TRBD1 (6 bases). The length of the CDR3 is 13 residues. Per germline, CDR1 MNHEY and CDR2 SVGAGI. The germline V and J ends were trimmed by 8 bases and 5 bases, with 13 bases remaining between them. The CDR3 nucleotides are TGTGCCAGCTGGGCAGGGGCAGATCAGCCCCAGCATTTT. Translating gives CASWAGADQPQHF.

This chain links TRBV27 with TRBJ2-6; D unclear. CDR3 length: 14 amino acids. Looked up from germline, CDR1 is MNHEY and CDR2 is SMNVEV (reference sequence). V was clipped by 5 bases and J by 2 bases, with 7 bases between them. CDR3 DNA sequence: TGTGCCAGCAGTCCGGTGGCTGGGGCCAACGTCCTGACTTTC. Translating gives CASSPVAGANVLTF.